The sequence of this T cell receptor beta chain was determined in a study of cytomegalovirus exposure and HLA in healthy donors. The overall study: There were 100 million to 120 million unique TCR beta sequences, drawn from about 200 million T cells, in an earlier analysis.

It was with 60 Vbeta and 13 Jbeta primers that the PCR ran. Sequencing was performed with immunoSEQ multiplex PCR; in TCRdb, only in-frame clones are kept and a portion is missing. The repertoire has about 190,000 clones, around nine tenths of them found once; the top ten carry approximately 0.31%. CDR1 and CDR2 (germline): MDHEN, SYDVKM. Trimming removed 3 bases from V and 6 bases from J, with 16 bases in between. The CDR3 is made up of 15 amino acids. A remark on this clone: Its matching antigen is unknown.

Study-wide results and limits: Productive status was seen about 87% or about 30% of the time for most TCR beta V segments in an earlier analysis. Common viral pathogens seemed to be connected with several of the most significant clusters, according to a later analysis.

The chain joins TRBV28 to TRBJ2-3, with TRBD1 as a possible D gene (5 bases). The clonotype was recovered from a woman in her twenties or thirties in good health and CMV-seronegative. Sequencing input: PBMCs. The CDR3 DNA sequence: TGTGCCAGCAGTTTGGGGAACAGGATTGGTGATACGCAGTATTTT. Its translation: CASSLGNRIGDTQYF.